Listed below are T cell receptor beta chains from one sample, sequenced in a study of neurological immune-mediated disorders. TCRdb passed the 5' RACE reads through MiXCR, listing each CDR3 protein once. The table shows about 66,000 distinct CDR3 sequences, with 3% to 4% occurring only once. Sequenced material: PBMCs. The receptor set was obtained from a man in his forties or fifties with multiple sclerosis. CDR3s include the opening cysteine and the closing phenylalanine or tryptophan. The D gene is left open where the match is weak. For some rows the clone size is stated as once, few or many, or as a class when expanded; others skip it.

abundance | j_gene | v_gene | d_gene | CDR3aa | CDR3nt
many | TRBJ2-6 | TRBV15 | TRBD2 | CATSSYTAGVSSGANVLTF | TGTGCCACCAGCAGTTATACAGCGGGGGTTTCCTCTGGGGCCAACGTCCTGACTTTC
many | TRBJ1-2 | TRBV6-2/TRBV6-3 | - | CASSTRQGTNYGYTF | TGTGCCAGCAGCACCCGGCAGGGAACTAACTATGGCTACACCTTC
many | TRBJ2-1 | TRBV20-1 | TRBD1 | CSAVPGTGGWEQFF | TGCAGTGCCGTCCCCGGGACAGGGGGCTGGGAGCAGTTCTTC
many | TRBJ2-4 | TRBV5-6 | TRBD1 | CASSTRQGGDIQYF | TGTGCCAGCAGCACAAGACAGGGTGGAGACATTCAGTACTTC
- | TRBJ1-5 | TRBV6-1 | - | CASSPRQLPMPQHF | TGTGCCAGCAGCCCACGACAGCTCCCGATGCCCCAGCATTTT
many | TRBJ1-1 | TRBV5-1 | - | CASSFGGQGEAFF | TGCGCCAGCAGCTTTGGGGGCCAGGGGGAAGCTTTCTTT
many | TRBJ2-2 | TRBV6-6 | TRBD2 | CASSYSSWAGLAETHTGELFF | TGTGCCAGCAGTTACTCCTCATGGGCGGGACTAGCGGAAACTCACACCGGGGAGCTGTTTTTT
many | TRBJ2-7 | TRBV29-1 | TRBD1 | CSAGRTGGSGEQYF | TGCAGCGCCGGTAGGACAGGGGGCTCCGGCGAGCAGTACTTC
few | TRBJ2-5 | TRBV6-6 | TRBD1 | CASSYGRSGGRPGAQYF | TGTGCCAGCAGTTACGGCCGTTCAGGGGGCCGGCCAGGGGCCCAGTACTTC
many | TRBJ2-7 | TRBV12-3/TRBV12-4 | TRBD2 | CASSLTELAGGREQYF | TGTGCCAGCAGTTTAACCGAACTAGCGGGGGGGAGGGAGCAGTACTTC
many | TRBJ2-2 | TRBV5-6 | - | CASSRTGRGGELFF | TGTGCCAGCAGCCGGACAGGGAGGGGCGGGGAGCTGTTTTTT
many | TRBJ1-5 | TRBV5-1 | - | CASSLGDYNQPQHF | TGCGCCAGCAGCTTGGGTGACTACAATCAGCCCCAGCATTTT
many | TRBJ2-7 | TRBV20-1 | TRBD2 | CSARLSGTYEQYF | TGCAGTGCTAGGTTGAGCGGGACTTACGAGCAGTACTTC
many | TRBJ2-5 | TRBV6-5 | - | CASSYSRRETQYF | TGTGCCAGCAGTTACTCTCGCAGAGAGACCCAGTACTTC
many | TRBJ2-7 | TRBV5-1 | TRBD1 | CASSFNRGQEQYF | TGCGCCAGCAGCTTTAACAGGGGGCAAGAGCAGTACTTC
many | TRBJ1-3 | TRBV20-1 | TRBD1 | CSARAFQGAGNTIYF | TGCAGTGCTAGGGCGTTTCAGGGGGCTGGAAACACCATATATTTT
many | TRBJ2-3 | TRBV28 | - | CASTGTFTDTQYF | TGTGCCAGCACCGGGACATTCACAGATACGCAGTATTTT
many | TRBJ2-2 | TRBV6-6 | TRBD2 | CASSYLLAGGSTGELFF | TGTGCCAGCAGTTACTTACTAGCGGGAGGAAGCACCGGGGAGCTGTTTTTT
many | TRBJ2-1 | TRBV7-3 | TRBD1 | CASSLMGQLANEQFF | TGTGCCAGCAGCTTAATGGGACAGTTGGCTAATGAGCAGTTCTTC
many | TRBJ2-3 | TRBV6-1 | TRBD1 | CASSEAQGNTQYF | TGTGCCAGCAGTGAAGCACAGGGGAATACGCAGTATTTT
many | TRBJ1-5 | TRBV15 | - | CATSRSSQPQHF | TGTGCCACCAGCAGATCAAGCCAGCCCCAGCATTTT
many | TRBJ2-2 | TRBV9 | TRBD1 | CASSVAGQGGTGELFF | TGTGCCAGCAGCGTAGCGGGACAGGGGGGCACCGGGGAGCTGTTTTTT
many | TRBJ2-1 | TRBV20-1 | - | CSARASGANSYNEQFF | TGCAGTGCTAGAGCTTCGGGTGCTAACTCCTACAATGAGCAGTTCTTC
many | TRBJ1-1 | TRBV5-1 | - | CASSLAAGQNTEAFF | TGCGCCAGCAGCTTGGCCGCGGGACAGAACACTGAAGCTTTCTTT
many | TRBJ2-7 | TRBV7-6 | - | CASSSDRHSYEQYF | TGTGCCAGCAGCTCGGACAGACATTCCTACGAGCAGTACTTC
many | TRBJ2-1 | TRBV11-2 | - | CASSLKFRGENEQFF | TGTGCCAGCAGCTTAAAGTTCCGGGGAGAAAATGAGCAGTTCTTC
many | TRBJ2-2 | TRBV7-3 | TRBD2 | CASSLTPSGNTGELFF | TGTGCCAGCAGCTTAACACCTAGCGGGAACACCGGGGAGCTGTTTTTT
few | TRBJ2-5 | TRBV11-2 | - | CASSLSDQETQYF | TGTGCCAGCAGCTTAAGCGACCAAGAGACCCAGTACTTC
many | TRBJ1-3 | TRBV10-3 | - | CAISQSSGNTIYF | TGTGCCATCAGTCAGTCCTCTGGAAACACCATATATTTT
many | TRBJ1-1 | TRBV20-1 | - | CSAPTGGINTEAFF | TGCAGTGCGCCAACGGGAGGGATAAACACTGAAGCTTTCTTT
many | TRBJ2-5 | TRBV7-6 | - | CASSLAGLPETQYF | TGTGCCAGCAGCTTAGCAGGGCTACCAGAGACCCAGTACTTC